The 29 T cell receptor beta chains presented below share a single source sample, sequenced in a study of blood T cell repertoires in COVID-19. Produced via immunoSEQ multiplex PCR; TCRdb's table is partial and in-frame only. The sample consists of 150,000 to 250,000 clones, about 85% of them appearing once. The sample was peripheral blood. The origin of the receptors is a middle-aged woman with COVID-19, enrolled during active disease.

A word on this clone: The conserved phenylalanine or tryptophan normally closing the CDR3 is absent here, so this likely arose from a read error. Because the CDR3's place on the DNA is in doubt, the DNA is left out and the CDR3 is given as listed by TCRdb. The chain combines TRBV21-1 with TRBJ1-1; the table's D call, TRBD1, was not checked against the DNA. TRBV21-1 is an annotated pseudogene. The CDR3 is made up of 10 amino acids, end residues included. The CDR3 here is CASNGRGQGV.

The gene calls are TRBV5-5 and TRBJ2-3; tentative D call: TRBD1 (6 bases). CDR1 SGHKS and CDR2 YYEKEE come from the germline V gene (reference sequence). This CDR3 is 14 amino acids long. The V and J ends lost 4 bases and 2 bases respectively, with 11 bases between them. The CDR3 DNA is TGTGCCAGCAGCACTCGACAGGCCACAGATACGCAGTATTTT. It translates to CASSTRQATDTQYF.

This clone was seen more than once but under ten times. The V gene is TRBV18, the J gene TRBJ1-5, with a possible D match to TRBD1 (5 bases). Germline V gives CDR1 KGHSH, CDR2 LQKENI. The CDR3 length is 16 residues. V was pared by 3 bases and J by 6 bases, with 18 bases between. The CDR3: CASSPGQGGMGQPQHF. CDR3 nucleotide sequence: TGTGCCAGCTCACCCGGGCAGGGAGGTATGGGTCAGCCCCAGCATTTT.

The J gene is TRBJ1-5, the V gene TRBV5-1; no clear D gene. Trimming took 0 bases from V and 4 from J, leaving 5 bases between them. Looked up from germline, CDR1 is SGHRS and CDR2 is YFSETQ. This CDR3 contains 13 residues. The CDR3 here is CASSLGPNQPQHF. The CDR3 nucleotides read TGCGCCAGCAGCTTGGGGCCAAATCAGCCCCAGCATTTT.

This clone came up a few times. The chain employs TRBV14 and TRBJ1-6; D is uncertain. The CDR3 runs to 14 residues. Trimming left V 2 bases short and J 8 bases short, with 10 bases between. The germline CDR1 and CDR2 sequences are SGHDN and FVKESK. The CDR3 nucleotides read TGTGCCAGCAGCCAACTCGGCGAGGATTCACCCCTCCACTTT. It translates to CASSQLGEDSPLHF.

The V and J genes are TRBV2 and TRBJ2-5; tentatively, D is TRBD2 (5 bases). This CDR3 has 13 amino acids. Deletions cut 7 bases from V and 6 bases from J, with 15 bases between. Per the germline V gene, CDR1 is SNHLY and CDR2 is FYNNEI. The CDR3 DNA reads as TGTGCCAGCAAGTTTGCAGCGGTTCAGACCCAGTACTTC. Translating it yields CASKFAAVQTQYF.

This chain connects TRBV2 to TRBJ2-5, with a possible D match to TRBD1 (6 bases). Per germline, CDR1 SNHLY and CDR2 FYNNEI. V was pared by 8 bases and J by 2 bases, with 15 bases between. This CDR3 contains 14 residues. DNA of the CDR3: TGTGCCAGCCTTGACCGGGACACACAAGAGACCCAGTACTTC. Its protein is CASLDRDTQETQYF.

This chain links TRBV18 with TRBJ2-1, with D perhaps assigned TRBD1 or TRBD2 (7 bases each). The CDR3 runs to 11 residues. With 9 bases removed from V and 10 bases from J, the gap between germline ends came to 13 bases. Germline loops: CDR1 KGHSH, CDR2 LQKENI. This CDR3 is CASSGGAEQFF. CDR3 bases: TGTGCCAGTTCAGGGGGGGCCGAGCAGTTCTTC. Based on the CDR3 plus reference TRBV18 and TRBJ2-1, the full variable domain is NAGVMQNPRHLVRRRGQEARLRCSPMKGHSHVYWYRQLPEEGLKFMVYLQKENIIDESGMPKERFSAEFPKEGPSILRIQQVVRGDSAAYFCASSGGAEQFFGPGTRLTVL.

V usage is TRBV7-9 and J usage is TRBJ2-7; D is possibly TRBD2 (5 bases). Trimming pared 1 base from V and 3 bases from J, leaving 10 bases between. Germline V gives CDR1 SEHNR, CDR2 FQNEAQ (reference sequence). There are 14 residues in the CDR3. The chain's CDR3 is CASSLGGQRYEQYF. DNA for the CDR3: TGTGCCAGCAGCTTAGGAGGGCAGCGCTACGAGCAGTACTTC.

The rearrangement joins TRBV12-3 or TRBV12-4 to TRBJ1-1; D call uncertain. Trimming stripped 10 bases from V and 0 bases from J, with 12 bases between. CDR3 size: 13 residues. CDR3 sequence: CATEVRLNTEAFF. The CDR3 DNA reads as TGTGCCACTGAGGTCAGACTGAACACTGAAGCTTTCTTT.

This chain connects TRBV3-1 (or the pseudogene TRBV3-2) to TRBJ1-1; TRBD1 aligns across 8 bases. Trimming at V came to 4 bases and at J to 3 bases, leaving 4 bases not matched to a gene. Germline V CDR1 and CDR2: LGHDT, YNNKEL (reference sequence). This CDR3 region has 14 residues. The CDR3 region is CASSRTQGDTEAFF. CDR3 nucleotide sequence: TGTGCCAGCAGCCGAACACAGGGGGACACTGAAGCTTTCTTT.

The genes are TRBV5-1 and TRBJ1-4; D might be TRBD1 (5 bases). Germline V lookup: CDR1 SGHRS, CDR2 YFSETQ. CDR3 length: 14 amino acids. Trimming removed 4 bases from V and 5 bases from J, with 12 bases in between. CDR3 sequence reads: CASSRDSLNEKLFF. The CDR3 DNA reads as TGCGCCAGCAGCCGGGACTCCCTCAATGAAAAACTGTTTTTT.

The chain couples TRBV27 to TRBJ1-5; D is undetermined. Germline-derived CDR1 and CDR2 are MNHEY and SMNVEV (reference sequence). Trimming cost V 0 bases and J 3 bases, with 9 bases left between them. The CDR3 sequence is 15 residues long. CDR3 DNA sequence: TGTGCCAGCAGTTTATCGGTACAGAACAATCAGCCCCAGCATTTT. This translates into CASSLSVQNNQPQHF.

The chain has TRBV19 and TRBJ2-1, with 9 bases lining up with TRBD1. The CDR3 is 15 amino acids. Germline trimming cut 10 bases from V and 5 bases from J; bases unmatched to any gene: 12. Germline V gene data show CDR1 as LNHDA and CDR2 as SQIVND (reference sequence). The CDR3 sequence is CATKFGTGFNNEQFF. CDR3 sequence (DNA): TGTGCCACCAAGTTCGGGACAGGGTTTAACAATGAGCAGTTCTTC.

The chain carries TRBV19 and TRBJ2-3, with TRBD2 matching 11 bases. V dropped 1 base and J dropped 3; count of bases not matched to a gene: 3. The germline CDR1 and CDR2 sequences are LNHDA and SQIVND (reference sequence). The CDR3 sequence is 16 residues long. The CDR3: CASSIVRLAGTDTQYF. CDR3 in DNA: TGTGCCAGTAGTATAGTACGACTAGCGGGGACAGATACGCAGTATTTT. The full variable domain, completed using reference TRBV19 and TRBJ2-3, is DGGITQSPKYLFRKEGQNVTLSCEQNLNHDAMYWYRQDPGQGLRLIYYSQIVNDFQKGDIAEGYSVSREKKESFPLTVTSAQKNPTAFYLCASSIVRLAGTDTQYFGPGTRLTVL.

This clone showed up just a few times. The CDR3 bases are TGTGCCAGCAGTCCCCTGGACAGGGGCGTCTATGGCTACACCTTC. Its translation is CASSPLDRGVYGYTF. The V call is TRBV27, the J call TRBJ1-2, with 9 bases matching TRBD1. Germline CDR1 reads MNHEY; CDR2 reads SMNVEV (reference sequence). There are 15 residues in the CDR3. V dropped 5 bases and J dropped 4; count of bases not matched to a gene: 8.

This clone occurred a few times. The chain carries TRBV10-1 and TRBJ1-5, with D unclear. The CDR3 contains 15 residues. Germline CDR1 and CDR2: WNHNN and SYGVQD (reference sequence). V was pared by 10 bases and J by 2 bases, with 18 bases between. The CDR3 loop is CATALLRAGNQPQHF. In DNA, the CDR3 is TGCGCCACCGCACTCCTGCGGGCAGGCAATCAGCCCCAGCATTTT.

This clone was observed a single time. The DNA of the CDR3 is TGTGCCAGCAGTGAAAGGGGGCAAAAACTGTTTTTT. Translated: CASSERGQKLFF. The chain combines TRBV2 with TRBJ1-4, with 7 bases lining up with TRBD1. The junction had 0 bases not matched to a gene; V was cut back by 2 bases and J by 9 bases. This CDR3 has 12 residues. CDR1 and CDR2 (germline): SNHLY, FYNNEI.

This chain uses TRBV9 with TRBJ2-5; weak D call: TRBD1 (5 bases). In germline, CDR1 is SGDLS, CDR2 YYNGEE. V was cut by 3 bases and J by 0 bases, with 9 bases left in between. The CDR3 totals 14 residues. CDR3: CASSDSGYQETQYF. The CDR3 coding sequence is TGTGCCAGCAGCGACTCAGGGTACCAAGAGACCCAGTACTTC. Looking up the rest from reference TRBV9 and TRBJ2-5 gives the full variable domain: DSGVTQTPKHLITATGQRVTLRCSPRSGDLSVYWYQQSLDQGLQFLIQYYNGEERAKGNILERFSAQQFPDLHSELNLSSLELGDSALYFCASSDSGYQETQYFGPGTRLLVL.

V gene TRBV7-9 combines with J gene TRBJ1-1; D is undetermined. Trimming took off 1 base at V and 1 base at J, with 7 bases between the two ends. CDR1 is SEHNR, CDR2 FQNEAQ, per germline (reference sequence). The CDR3 covers 14 residues. The CDR3 nucleotides are TGTGCCAGCAGCTTAGGGGCAGGGAACACTGAAGCTTTCTTT. Amino acids: CASSLGAGNTEAFF.

CDR3 residues: CASSQGTGAYNSYEQYF. The CDR3 nucleotides are TGCGCCAGCAGCCAAGGGACAGGGGCTTACAACTCCTACGAGCAGTACTTC. V is TRBV4-1 and J is TRBJ2-7, with TRBD1 matching 9 bases. Looked up from germline, CDR1 is MGHRA and CDR2 is YSYEKL. The V and J ends lost 1 base and 0 bases, in that order; junction bases with no gene match: 7. This CDR3 has 17 amino acids.

The V call is TRBV19, the J call TRBJ1-2; D might be TRBD1 (5 bases). Trimming removed 5 bases at V and 3 bases at J, with 16 bases between. Germline-derived CDR1 and CDR2 are LNHDA and SQIVND (reference sequence). The CDR3 contains 15 residues. CDR3 protein: CASSQSTASYYGYTF. The DNA for the CDR3 is TGTGCCAGTAGTCAATCGACAGCGTCGTACTATGGCTACACCTTC.

The J gene is TRBJ2-1, the V gene TRBV19, with TRBD1 matching 11 bases. The ends lost 4 bases at V and 4 bases at J; junction bases unmatched: 3. The CDR3 spans 15 residues. Germline V gives CDR1 LNHDA, CDR2 SQIVND (reference sequence). The CDR3 sequence is CASSRGQGGYNEQFF. The CDR3 DNA reads as TGTGCCAGTAGTAGGGGACAGGGGGGTTACAATGAGCAGTTCTTC.

J is TRBJ1-2 and V is TRBV10-3; weak D call: TRBD1 (5 bases). The CDR3 is made up of 19 amino acids. The germline V and J ends were trimmed by 2 bases and 7 bases, with 29 bases remaining between them. Per the germline V gene, CDR1 is ENHRY and CDR2 is SYGVKD. CDR3 loop: CAISEPLGSARAVNGGYTF. The CDR3 DNA is TGTGCCATCAGTGAGCCCCTGGGGTCCGCCAGGGCAGTGAACGGTGGCTACACCTTC.

V gene TRBV7-2 combines with J gene TRBJ1-2; 7 nucleotides line up with TRBD1. This CDR3 contains 14 residues. The V gene end was trimmed by 1 base and the J gene end by 8 bases; junction bases not matched to a gene: 7. Germline CDR1 and CDR2: SGHTA and FQGNSA. CDR3 coding DNA: TGTGCCAGCAGCTTAGTGGGGGACAGCCTGGGCTACACCTTC. It specifies CASSLVGDSLGYTF.

J is TRBJ1-2 and V is TRBV5-1; D uncertain. This CDR3 is built from 13 residues. Looked up from germline, CDR1 is SGHRS and CDR2 is YFSETQ. Trimming left V 2 bases short and J 6 bases short, with 11 bases between. The CDR3 nucleotides are TGCGCCAGCAGCTTTACCCTGGGCGATGGCTACACCTTC. Translated, it gives CASSFTLGDGYTF.

The rearrangement links TRBV7-2 to TRBJ1-4; the match to TRBD1 covers 7 bases. From germline, CDR1 is SGHTA and CDR2 FQGNSA. The CDR3 extends over 14 amino acids. V shed 5 bases, J shed 2 bases, and the junction held 2 bases outside the gene matches. CDR3 bases: TGTGCCAGCAGCCTGGACAGGACTAATGAAAAACTGTTTTTT. Translating gives CASSLDRTNEKLFF.

The rearrangement uses TRBV5-1 and TRBJ2-1; D is unresolved. The CDR3 has 16 amino acids. The germline V gene encodes CDR1 SGHRS and CDR2 YFSETQ. V was clipped by 0 bases and J by 1 base, with 11 bases between them. CDR3 nucleotides: TGCGCCAGCAGCTTGGCAGCGCCGCGTTCCTACAATGAGCAGTTCTTC. Translation: CASSLAAPRSYNEQFF.

Comments on this clone: A read error may produce the germline difference seen at one junction end. This rearrangement joins TRBV4-2 to TRBJ1-5; D gene unclear. Germline values: CDR1 LGHNA, CDR2 YNFKEQ. The CDR3 contains 13 residues. The CDR3 DNA sequence: TGTGCCAGCAGCAAAGACGAGGGTCAGCCCCAGCATTTT. Protein sequence: CASSKDEGQPQHF.